This is a list of T cell receptor beta chains from one sample in a study of human versus mouse CDR3 diversity and MHC coevolution. TCRdb's copy holds only in-frame clones and misses some; the assay was immunoSEQ multiplex PCR. The table records tens of thousands of clones, 90% to 95% of them present only once. Sequencing was performed on naive CD4+ T cells from blood. The receptors stem from a person aged 25 to 75 in good health. The CDR3 runs from the conserved cysteine through the conserved F or W. The D gene is left open where the match is weak. Expanded clones are given a class, and other clones once, few, many or no size at all.

len,v_gene,d_gene,abundance,j_gene,CDR3nt,CDR3aa
15,TRBV19,TRBD1,.,TRBJ2-7,TGTGCCAGTAATACTCCGGGACAGGGCGCCTACGAGCAGTACTTC,CASNTPGQGAYEQYF
14,TRBV7-2,TRBD1,.,TRBJ2-2,TGTGCCAGCAGCCGTGACAGGGTACCCGGGGAGCTGTTTTTT,CASSRDRVPGELFF
19,TRBV5-6,TRBD2,.,TRBJ2-6,TGTGCCAGCAGCTGGGGCCGACTAGCGGGAGCTTCTGGGGCCAACGTCCTGACTTTC,CASSWGRLAGASGANVLTF
18,TRBV5-4,TRBD2,.,TRBJ2-1,TGTGCCAGCAGCTTGGCCAGCGGGAGGGCAAGCTCCTACAATGAGCAGTTCTTC,CASSLASGRASSYNEQFF
11,TRBV20-1,.,.,TRBJ1-1,TGCAGTGCTAGGCGGTACTCTGAAGCTTTCTTT,CSARRYSEAFF
16,TRBV4-2,TRBD1,.,TRBJ1-2,TGTGCCAGCAGCCAAGTGGGGACAGGGAGGCACTATGGCTACACCTTC,CASSQVGTGRHYGYTF
14,TRBV6-5,.,.,TRBJ2-7,TGTGCCAGCACGGCTGGGGGGAGCGGAAACGAGCAGTACTTC,CASTAGGSGNEQYF
15,TRBV7-3,.,.,TRBJ2-5,TGTGCCAGCACCCCCAGTGGCAGGGCAGGCGAGACCCAGTACTTC,CASTPSGRAGETQYF
16,TRBV6-5,.,few,TRBJ1-3,TGTGCCAGCAGTTACACCTCAGGGGTTTCTGGAAACACCATATATTTT,CASSYTSGVSGNTIYF
14,TRBV27,.,.,TRBJ1-6,TGTGCCAGCAGTTTAAGAGGGAACAATTCACCCCTCCACTTT,CASSLRGNNSPLHF
12,TRBV14,.,.,TRBJ1-4,TGTGCCAGCAGCCACAATAATGAAAAACTGTTTTTT,CASSHNNEKLFF
15,TRBV5-1,TRBD2,few,TRBJ2-7,TGCGCCAGCAGCTTAGGACTAGCGGGAGAGAGCGAGCAGTACTTC,CASSLGLAGESEQYF
16,TRBV5-4,.,.,TRBJ1-2,TGTGCCAGCAGCCAAGAACCGACAGTCACTAACTATGGCTACACCTTC,CASSQEPTVTNYGYTF
15,TRBV7-9,.,once,TRBJ2-7,TGTGCCAGCAGAGCGAACGGGCAGGGGTACTACGAGCAGTACTTC,CASRANGQGYYEQYF
16,TRBV4-3,.,.,TRBJ2-5,TGCGCCAGCAGCCAAGACCCGCGGACACTACAAGAGACCCAGTACTTC,CASSQDPRTLQETQYF
14,TRBV6-5,.,once,TRBJ1-2,TGTGCCAGCAGCCCCAGAAGCCCCACTATGGGCTACACCTTC,CASSPRSPTMGYTF